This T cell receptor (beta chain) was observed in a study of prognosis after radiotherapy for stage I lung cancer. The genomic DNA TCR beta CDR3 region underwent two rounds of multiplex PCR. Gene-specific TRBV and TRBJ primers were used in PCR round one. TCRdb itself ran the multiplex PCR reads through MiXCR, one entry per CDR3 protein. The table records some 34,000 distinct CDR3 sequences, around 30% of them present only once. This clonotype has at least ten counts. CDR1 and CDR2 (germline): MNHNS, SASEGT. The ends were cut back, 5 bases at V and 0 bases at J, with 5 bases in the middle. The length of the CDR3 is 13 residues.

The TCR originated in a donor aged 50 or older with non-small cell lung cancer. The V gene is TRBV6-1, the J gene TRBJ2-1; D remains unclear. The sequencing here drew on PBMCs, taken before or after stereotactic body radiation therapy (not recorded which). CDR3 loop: CASSLYSYNEQFF. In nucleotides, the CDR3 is TGTGCCAGCAGTCTCTACTCCTACAATGAGCAGTTCTTC.